This TCR beta chain is drawn from a study of blood T cell repertoires in COVID-19. Background on the study: Samples taken during acute and convalescent COVID-19 were collected in the United States, Italy and Spain. T cells, B-cell-depleted T cells, or PBMCs supplied cDNA or gDNA.

As processed by the authors: Reference gene primer amplification in the assay estimated nucleated cell counts. TCRdb's table, derived via immunoSEQ multiplex PCR, lists solely in-frame clones and lacks some. That table supplies the V and J calls and clone size; D and trimming were determined from the DNA. The data contain approximately 100,000 clones, 75% to 90% of them seen just once; the ten biggest clones take up 15% to 20%. Germline V gives CDR1 LNHDA, CDR2 SQIVND (reference sequence). The CDR3 has 13 residues. Trimming left V 8 bases short and J 4 bases short, with 14 bases between. A few counts support this clone. In the same sample, other DNA sequences code for this CDR3.

This clonotype was obtained from a human donor with acute or convalescent COVID-19. The donor label of this sample is uncertain. Sequences were obtained from peripheral blood. The chain is built from TRBV19 and TRBJ1-2, with a tentative D call TRBD1 (5 bases). The CDR3 nucleotides read TGTGCCAGTTCGGTGCAGGGAGGCTATGGCTACACCTTC. It codes for CASSVQGGYGYTF.